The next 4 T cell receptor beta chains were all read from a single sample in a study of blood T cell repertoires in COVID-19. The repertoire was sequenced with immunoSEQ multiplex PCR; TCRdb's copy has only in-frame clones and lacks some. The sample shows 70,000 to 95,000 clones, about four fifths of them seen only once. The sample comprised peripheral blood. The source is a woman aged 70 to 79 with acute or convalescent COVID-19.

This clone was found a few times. In DNA, the CDR3 is TGTGCCAGCAGCTTAAGGGGGGGACGGAACGATGGCTACACCTTC. As protein: CASSLRGGRNDGYTF. The V gene is TRBV11-3, the J gene TRBJ1-2; possibly TRBD1 for D (6 bases). The CDR3 is 15 amino acids. Germline assignment: CDR1 SGHNT and CDR2 YENEEA. Trimming took off 2 bases at V and 6 bases at J, with 16 bases between the two ends.

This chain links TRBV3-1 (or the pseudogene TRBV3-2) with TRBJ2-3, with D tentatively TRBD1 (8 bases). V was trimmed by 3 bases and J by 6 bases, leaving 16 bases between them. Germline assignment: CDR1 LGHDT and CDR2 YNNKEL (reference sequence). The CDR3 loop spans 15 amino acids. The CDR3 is CASSQTQQGGDTQYF. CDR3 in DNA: TGTGCCAGCAGCCAGACCCAACAGGGGGGGGATACGCAGTATTTT.

CDR3 coding DNA: TGTGCCAGTAGTATAATTGGGACAACCTCCTACGAGCAGTACTTC. It encodes CASSIIGTTSYEQYF. V gene TRBV19 combines with J gene TRBJ2-7, with D perhaps matching TRBD1 (6 bases). V lost 2 bases and J 0 bases, leaving 11 bases between the germline ends. Germline-derived CDR1 and CDR2 are LNHDA and SQIVND (reference sequence). The CDR3 has 15 residues.

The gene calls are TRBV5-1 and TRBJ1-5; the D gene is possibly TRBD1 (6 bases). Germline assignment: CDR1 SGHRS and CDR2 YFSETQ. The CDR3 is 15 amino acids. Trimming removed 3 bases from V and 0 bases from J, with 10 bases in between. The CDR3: CASSWAGASNQPQHF. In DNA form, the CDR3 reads TGCGCCAGCAGCTGGGCAGGGGCTAGCAATCAGCCCCAGCATTTT.